One and the same sample provided the 8 T cell receptor beta chains below, sequenced in a study of cytomegalovirus exposure and HLA in healthy donors. TCRdb's table, derived via immunoSEQ multiplex PCR, lists solely in-frame clones and lacks some. The repertoire consists of about 120,000 clones, with approximately 90% occurring once and the leading ten covering about 1.9%. The sample consisted of PBMCs. These receptor sequences come from a young woman in good health and CMV-seronegative.

The rearrangement uses TRBV2 and TRBJ2-3; D gene ambiguous. Germline V CDR1 and CDR2: SNHLY, FYNNEI. V was shortened by 6 bases and J by 3 bases, with 16 bases between the two germline ends. The CDR3 sequence is 15 residues long. CDR3 nucleotides: TGTGCCAGCAGGGTTGGTGGCGGAGAAACAGATACGCAGTATTTT. Amino acid sequence: CASRVGGGETDTQYF. Together with reference TRBV2 and TRBJ2-3, the CDR3 gives the full variable domain: EPEVTQTPSHQVTQMGQEVILRCVPISNHLYFYWYRQILGQKVEFLVSFYNNEISEKSEIFDDQFSVERPDGSNFTLKIRSTKLEDSAMYFCASRVGGGETDTQYFGPGTRLTVL.

V and J are TRBV6-6 and TRBJ1-2; D unclear. Germline-derived CDR1 and CDR2 are MNHNY and SVGAGI (reference sequence). V lost 0 bases and J 2 bases, leaving 10 bases between the germline ends. The CDR3 runs 15 residues. The CDR3 DNA is TGTGCCAGCAGTTACTCGCATAGCTTCAACTATGGCTACACCTTC. It encodes CASSYSHSFNYGYTF.

The rearrangement joins TRBV19 to TRBJ1-5; possible D gene TRBD1, 5 bases. Germline CDR1 reads LNHDA; CDR2 reads SQIVND (reference sequence). The germline V and J ends were trimmed by 5 bases and 2 bases, with 16 bases remaining between them. CDR3 length equals 16 residues. The CDR3 is CASSPSGGRGNQPQHF. CDR3 DNA: TGTGCCAGTAGTCCTAGCGGGGGAAGGGGCAATCAGCCCCAGCATTTT.

This rearrangement joins TRBV5-4 to TRBJ2-5, with 8 bases fitting TRBD2. This CDR3 has 14 amino acids. Trimming cost V 3 bases and J 4 bases; bases outside gene matches: 5. Looked up from germline, CDR1 is SGHNT and CDR2 is YYREEE (reference sequence). CDR3 sequence reads: CASSSPSGGETQYF. The CDR3 DNA sequence: TGTGCCAGCAGCTCACCCAGCGGGGGAGAGACCCAGTACTTC.

The chain is built from TRBV10-3 and TRBJ1-2, with D perhaps TRBD1 (5 bases). Looked up from germline, CDR1 is ENHRY and CDR2 is SYGVKD. Trimming stripped 4 bases from V and 5 bases from J, with 17 bases between. The CDR3 totals 15 residues. The CDR3 sequence: CAISVRQGISYGYTF. The DNA for the CDR3 is TGTGCCATCAGTGTTCGGCAGGGAATAAGTTATGGCTACACCTTC.

The chain carries TRBV28 and TRBJ1-2; D perhaps matches TRBD1 (6 bases). CDR1 is MDHEN, CDR2 SYDVKM, per germline. The CDR3 has 15 amino acids. V was cut by 1 base and J by 4 bases, with 13 bases left in between. This CDR3 reads CASSLSTGSGYGYTF. The DNA of the CDR3 is TGTGCCAGCAGTTTATCTACAGGGTCTGGCTATGGCTACACCTTC.

V and J are TRBV28 and TRBJ1-2, with 7 bases identical to TRBD1. Germline loops: CDR1 MDHEN, CDR2 SYDVKM. The J segment lost 7 bases and the V segment lost 5 bases, leaving 19 bases of the junction unmatched. The CDR3 is 17 amino acids. CDR3 DNA: TGTGCCAGCAGTAGAGTCAGGGGGTACGCTTCATCGGGTGGCTACACCTTC. It yields the protein CASSRVRGYASSGGYTF.

The rearrangement uses TRBV7-9 and TRBJ2-5, with a possible D match to TRBD1 (7 bases). The germline V gene encodes CDR1 SEHNR and CDR2 FQNEAQ (reference sequence). The CDR3 totals 15 residues. V gave up 0 bases and J gave up 2 bases, with 10 bases separating them. The CDR3 bases are TGTGCCAGCAGCTTAGCGGCGGGACAGCAAGAGACCCAGTACTTC. Protein sequence: CASSLAAGQQETQYF.